Here is one T cell receptor beta chain with its context. Its antigen has not been determined. Nothing much larger sits one base from this clone, and base qualities are not available. This entry is derived from a study of T cells in localized non-small cell lung cancer (TCRdb year 2020). Study-wide context: T cell repertoires of 236 early-stage NSCLC patients were analyzed, with tumors being compared against uninvolved tumor-adjacent lungs. All 240 or so NSCLC patients in the cohort were treatment-naive and had localized lung tumors that were resected. The mean age of the NSCLC patients was roughly 63 years, with approximately 130 men and about a hundred women.

The immunoSEQ Assay was used to sequence TCR beta CDR3 regions from DNA. Concerning the study's data processing: T cell density was computed as TCR beta template counts normalized to usable DNA estimated by amplifying housekeeping genes. The preseqR package was used to estimate richness by extrapolating to 400,000 templates for PBMC samples and to 120,000 templates for tissue samples. Clonality was defined by subtracting Pielou's evenness from one. To identify tissue-enriched TCRs, differential abundance testing was run on productive amino-acid clonotypes with a minimum total count of 5 and an alpha of 0.1. The Jaccard Index and the Morisita Overlap Index were used to quantify repertoire overlap between compartments. GLIPH grouped TCR beta CDR3s together with public tetramer-defined viral CDR3s, and a viral motif had to include at least three viral sequences and show V-gene enrichment. The source is immuneACCESS, and TCRdb retained only in-frame sequences with V and J called. Part of the clones is not carried over; for the studies checked, unresolved V genes explain less than half of this, and the remainder is unexplained. The DNA was the basis for D and trimming; V, J and clone size are from that table. In all, the sample holds around 26,000 clones, and about 90% of those were seen once. Jointly, the top ten make up less than 1.1% of the sample.

Results the study describes overall, beyond this receptor: Uninvolved tumor-adjacent lung showed the highest T cell clonality, higher than tumor, which suggests more focused antigenic responses in the adjacent lung. Because of the exploratory design, TCR variables were selected using unadjusted p-values without false-discovery rate correction. Higher blood T cell density associated with longer overall survival, while higher adjacent-lung clonality associated with shorter survival. Because multi-region tumor sequencing was not performed, intratumor heterogeneity could not be ruled out. Of the top 100 tumor clones, a median of approximately 60 were detected in paired uninvolved adjacent lung; under 30 were also among that lung's top 100.

The CDR3 runs 11 residues from the cysteine to the phenylalanine. Here the CDR3 DNA is all that survives: 33 bases in frame from base 1. CDR1 WSHSY and CDR2 SAAADI were looked up in the germline V gene. V is cut by 8 bases and J by 0 bases, and the space between the germline ends is 5 bases. At diagnosis, tumor, uninvolved tumor-adjacent lung and peripheral blood were collected and then preserved as a mix of FFPE and fresh-frozen material. For TCR repertoire profiling, the blood samples were analyzed as peripheral blood mononuclear cells. This sequence originates from a woman aged 40-69 years with stage I lung adenocarcinoma. The rearrangement joined TRBV10-2 to TRBJ2-7; there is no confident call for the D gene. Sequencing used peripheral blood, obtained before any cancer treatment. The CDR3: CASGSSYEQYF. The DNA sequence is given as TGCGCCAGCGGTAGCTCCTACGAGCAGTACTTC.